This T cell receptor beta chain originates from a study of long-term antiretroviral therapy in people with HIV. The immunoSEQ assay was v3.0, run at survey level. The assay was immunoSEQ multiplex PCR, and TCRdb's table has in-frame clones only and misses some. This sample has 36,000 or so clones, with about 80% found just once. Trimming pared 7 bases from V and 4 bases from J, leaving 7 bases between. The V gene's germline CDR1 is SQVTM and CDR2 ANQGSEA. This CDR3 is 10 amino acids long. The clonotype originates from a man between 18 and 35 years old with HIV. This sample comprised unsorted PBMCs, obtained 0.6 years after starting antiretroviral therapy. The chain combines TRBV29-1 with TRBJ2-5; no clear D gene. CDR3 DNA sequence: TGCAGCGCCCGATTAGAGACCCAGTACTTC. This sequence encodes CSARLETQYF.